The 27 T cell receptor beta chains below come from one sample, sequenced in a study of cytomegalovirus exposure and HLA in healthy donors. PCR used 60 Vbeta primers and 13 Jbeta primers. TCRdb's table, derived via immunoSEQ multiplex PCR, lists solely in-frame clones and lacks some. The data hold roughly 200,000 clones, with 65% to 90% observed a single time. Sequences were obtained from PBMCs. Every receptor here comes from a woman in her forties or fifties in good health and CMV-seronegative.

The genes are TRBV7-9 and TRBJ2-5; TRBD2 matches 7 bases. V shed 1 base, J shed 5 bases, and the junction held 7 bases outside the gene matches. The CDR3 length is 15 residues. Germline values: CDR1 SEHNR, CDR2 FQNEAQ (reference sequence). The CDR3 coding sequence is TGTGCCAGCAGCTTAGTCGGACTAGTCTGGGAGACCCAGTACTTC. This translates into CASSLVGLVWETQYF. Combining the CDR3 with reference TRBV7-9 and TRBJ2-5 gives the whole variable domain DTGVSQNPRHKITKRGQNVTFRCDPISEHNRLYWYRQTLGQGPEFLTYFQNEAQLEKSRLLSDRFSAERPKGSFSTLEIQRTEQGDSAMYLCASSLVGLVWETQYFGPGTRLLVL.

J is TRBJ1-5 and V is TRBV18; 7 bases are a match to TRBD1. The germline V gene encodes CDR1 KGHSH and CDR2 LQKENI. The CDR3 loop spans 14 amino acids. After removal of 5 bases from V and 5 bases from J, the junction contained 6 bases not matched to a gene. The CDR3 here is CASSTQGGDQPQHF. CDR3 in DNA: TGTGCCAGCTCAACGCAGGGGGGAGATCAGCCCCAGCATTTT.

This chain uses TRBV27 with TRBJ1-6, with 10 bases that match TRBD1. There are 15 residues in the CDR3. V shed 8 bases and J 4 bases; nucleotides not matched to a gene: 5. CDR1 is MNHEY, CDR2 SMNVEV, per germline (reference sequence). This CDR3 reads CASRDRGGYNSPLHF. The CDR3 bases are TGTGCCAGCCGGGACAGGGGCGGGTATAATTCACCCCTCCACTTT.

The rearrangement links TRBV4-1 to TRBJ2-7; 9 nucleotides match TRBD2. Germline V gives CDR1 MGHRA, CDR2 YSYEKL. After removal of 0 bases from V and 5 bases from J, the junction contained 11 bases not matched to a gene. The CDR3 length is 17 residues. In DNA, the CDR3 is TGCGCCAGCAGCCAAGAGGGTCTAGCGGGGCAAAGGGACGAGCAGTACTTC. Amino acids: CASSQEGLAGQRDEQYF.

The chain combines TRBV7-2 with TRBJ2-7; 14 bases map to TRBD2. From germline, CDR1 is SGHTA and CDR2 FQGNSA. Unmatched junction bases numbered 7, after V lost 5 bases and J lost 10 bases. This CDR3 is built from 14 residues. CDR3 amino acids: CASSLAGLAGEQYF. The CDR3 nucleotides read TGTGCCAGCAGCCTCGCGGGACTAGCGGGGGAACAGTACTTC.

The chain carries TRBV4-1 and TRBJ2-2, with 13 bases lining up with TRBD2. CDR3 size: 16 residues. Germline CDR1 reads MGHRA; CDR2 reads YSYEKL. Germline trimming cut 2 bases from V and 8 bases from J; bases unmatched to any gene: 5. This CDR3 is CASSQKTSGRLGELFF. CDR3 DNA: TGCGCCAGCAGCCAAAAGACTAGCGGGAGGTTGGGGGAGCTGTTTTTT.

V usage is TRBV5-6 and J usage is TRBJ2-7, with a possible D match to TRBD1 (5 bases). Germline lookup yields CDR1 SGHDT and CDR2 YYEEEE. V lost 4 bases and J lost 3, with 14 bases in between. The CDR3 extends over 14 amino acids. CDR3 loop: CASSPRVGDYEQYF. Written as DNA, the CDR3 is TGTGCCAGCAGCCCCCGGGTAGGGGACTACGAGCAGTACTTC.

This clone was observed a single time. The chain couples TRBV27 to TRBJ1-2; no clear D. The CDR3 runs to 13 residues. V was cut by 5 bases and J by 3 bases, with 10 bases left in between. Looked up from germline, CDR1 is MNHEY and CDR2 is SMNVEV (reference sequence). The CDR3 loop reads CASSPGSYYGYTF. CDR3 DNA sequence: TGTGCCAGCAGTCCGGGATCCTACTATGGCTACACCTTC.

The chain joins TRBV7-9 to TRBJ2-3; D possibly corresponds to TRBD2 (7 bases). This CDR3 comprises 15 residues. Germline V gives CDR1 SEHNR, CDR2 FQNEAQ (reference sequence). The V end was cut by 5 bases, the J end by 1 base, with 13 bases between. Written as DNA, the CDR3 is TGTGCCAGCAGCGACTGGGGGGGCGGCACAGATACGCAGTATTTT. Translation: CASSDWGGGTDTQYF.

The V call is TRBV2, the J call TRBJ2-7; D gene ambiguous. The CDR3 contains 13 residues. Trimming pared 0 bases from V and 3 bases from J, leaving 6 bases between. Per the germline V gene, CDR1 is SNHLY and CDR2 is FYNNEI. The CDR3 region is CASSEARGYEQYF. In DNA form, the CDR3 reads TGTGCCAGCAGTGAAGCAAGAGGCTACGAGCAGTACTTC.

This chain joins TRBV19 and TRBJ2-3; TRBD1 aligns across 8 bases. V gave up 5 bases and J gave up 3 bases; unmatched junction bases: 1. The germline CDR1 and CDR2 sequences are LNHDA and SQIVND (reference sequence). This CDR3 region has 13 residues. Written as DNA, the CDR3 is TGTGCCAGTAGTGACAGGGGTACAGATACGCAGTATTTT. Translating it yields CASSDRGTDTQYF. Full variable domain (missing parts from reference TRBV19 and TRBJ2-3): DGGITQSPKYLFRKEGQNVTLSCEQNLNHDAMYWYRQDPGQGLRLIYYSQIVNDFQKGDIAEGYSVSREKKESFPLTVTSAQKNPTAFYLCASSDRGTDTQYFGPGTRLTVL.

The chain carries TRBV18 and TRBJ1-1, with D possibly TRBD1 on 6 matching bases. The germline V and J ends were trimmed by 5 bases and 7 bases, with 14 bases remaining between them. This CDR3 comprises 13 residues. Germline CDR1 and CDR2: KGHSH and LQKENI. CDR3 nucleotides: TGTGCCAGCTCAGCCACAGGGAAAGTTGAAGCTTTCTTT. Protein sequence: CASSATGKVEAFF.

V is TRBV6-1 and J is TRBJ2-7; D unclear. Germline lookup yields CDR1 MNHNS and CDR2 SASEGT. Trimming shortened V by 0 bases and J by 4 bases, and 13 bases separated the two germline ends. The CDR3 covers 15 residues. CDR3 loop: CASSEAPQRVYEQYF. The CDR3 DNA is TGTGCCAGCAGTGAAGCGCCCCAGCGCGTTTACGAGCAGTACTTC.

This clone showed up just once. The chain combines TRBV5-1 with TRBJ2-3, with 10 bases identical to TRBD1. The CDR3 has 15 residues. CDR1 is SGHRS and CDR2 is YFSETQ in the germline V gene. V was clipped by 3 bases and J by 5 bases; unmatched bases: 6. CDR3 amino acids: CASSSGTGVVDTQYF. CDR3 DNA: TGCGCCAGCAGCTCCGGGACAGGGGTGGTAGATACGCAGTATTTT.

The chain recombines TRBV4-1 with TRBJ1-3; the D is unclear. With 0 bases removed from V and 1 base from J, the gap between germline ends came to 10 bases. The CDR3 runs to 16 residues. Germline CDR1 reads MGHRA; CDR2 reads YSYEKL. CDR3 protein: CASSQDSRRSGNTIYF. The CDR3 nucleotides read TGCGCCAGCAGCCAAGATAGTAGGAGATCTGGAAACACCATATATTTT.

The chain has TRBV25-1 and TRBJ1-1, with D possibly TRBD1 on 6 matching bases. Germline-derived CDR1 and CDR2 are MGHDK and SYGVNS. V was cut by 1 base and J by 0 bases, with 12 bases left in between. The CDR3 consists of 16 residues. The CDR3 nucleotides read TGTGCCAGCAGTGAATCTTGGGAGGGGGTGAACACTGAAGCTTTCTTT. It specifies CASSESWEGVNTEAFF.

This chain uses TRBV7-9 with TRBJ1-5, with D maybe TRBD1 (6 bases). V shed 4 bases and J shed 3 bases, with 7 bases lying between them. This CDR3 spans 13 amino acids. In germline, CDR1 is SEHNR, CDR2 FQNEAQ (reference sequence). The CDR3 DNA reads as TGTGCCAGCAGCTGGGACATCAATCAGCCCCAGCATTTT. As protein: CASSWDINQPQHF.

The chain recombines TRBV5-4 with TRBJ2-3; 10 bases match TRBD2. Per germline, CDR1 SGHNT and CDR2 YYREEE (reference sequence). There are 17 residues in the CDR3. After removal of 1 base from V and 2 bases from J, the junction contained 7 bases not matched to a gene. The CDR3 nucleotides read TGTGCCAGCAGCTTGAGGCTAGCGGGAGCAATCACAGATACGCAGTATTTT. It specifies CASSLRLAGAITDTQYF.

This chain links TRBV6-1 with TRBJ1-4; D ambiguous. Looked up from germline, CDR1 is MNHNS and CDR2 is SASEGT. Deletions cut 3 bases from V and 7 bases from J, with 15 bases between. The CDR3 consists of 15 residues. CDR3 amino acids: CASSDRTFTSEKLFF. The DNA for the CDR3 is TGTGCCAGCAGTGACCGGACTTTCACATCTGAAAAACTGTTTTTT.

The rearrangement uses TRBV4-3 and TRBJ1-3; D remains ambiguous. The CDR3 extends over 17 amino acids. Germline V gives CDR1 LGHNA, CDR2 YSLEER. V lost 0 bases and J lost 1, with 13 bases in between. CDR3 protein: CASSQDEAALSGNTIYF. The CDR3 coding sequence is TGCGCCAGCAGCCAAGATGAAGCGGCTCTTTCTGGAAACACCATATATTTT.

V is TRBV27 and J is TRBJ1-2, with 9 bases lining up with TRBD1. V shed 4 bases and J 2 bases; nucleotides not matched to a gene: 5. Germline values: CDR1 MNHEY, CDR2 SMNVEV (reference sequence). This CDR3 has 15 amino acids. This CDR3 is CASSSPTGGNYGYTF. CDR3 DNA: TGTGCCAGCAGTTCCCCAACAGGGGGCAACTATGGCTACACCTTC.

The chain joins TRBV10-1 to TRBJ2-1; 13 nucleotides line up with TRBD2. J gave up 5 bases and V 0 bases, and 13 bases lay outside the gene matches. Germline CDR1 reads WNHNN; CDR2 reads SYGVQD (reference sequence). CDR3 length: 20 amino acids. CDR3 sequence: CASSESRSGIGTSGNNEQFF. CDR3 nucleotides: TGCGCCAGCAGTGAGTCGAGGAGTGGGATAGGGACTAGCGGGAACAATGAGCAGTTCTTC.

This clone was counted a single time. The chain has TRBV6-5 and TRBJ2-2; D unresolved. Trimming removed 8 bases at V and 1 base at J, with 8 bases between. CDR1 is MNHEY and CDR2 is SVGAGI in the germline V gene. CDR3 length equals 13 residues. CDR3 DNA: TGTGCCAGCGCGCCGGGGAACACCGGGGAGCTGTTTTTT. Translated, it gives CASAPGNTGELFF.

The CDR3 sequence is CASKQGPYEQYF. The CDR3 DNA follows: TGTGCCAGCAAACAGGGCCCCTACGAGCAGTACTTC. The rearrangement links TRBV28 to TRBJ2-7; D possibly corresponds to TRBD1 (6 bases). The germline V gene has CDR1 MDHEN and CDR2 SYDVKM. The ends were cut back, 7 bases at V and 2 bases at J, with 9 bases in the middle. The CDR3 is 12 amino acids.

The chain uses TRBV5-1 and TRBJ1-2; 7 bases line up with TRBD1. In germline, CDR1 is SGHRS, CDR2 YFSETQ. There are 14 residues in the CDR3. V trimming: 3 bases; J trimming: 4 bases; junction bases outside the gene matches: 6. CDR3 sequence: CASSWGDRTYGYTF. The CDR3 nucleotides read TGCGCCAGCAGCTGGGGGGACAGAACCTATGGCTACACCTTC.

The V call is TRBV7-6, the J call TRBJ2-7, with a weak D call TRBD2 (5 bases). The V gene's germline CDR1 is SGHVS and CDR2 FNYEAQ. The CDR3 runs 15 residues. Deletions cut 4 bases from V and 0 bases from J, with 13 bases between. The CDR3 loop is CASSYSVSASYEQYF. As DNA, the CDR3 is TGTGCCAGCAGCTATAGCGTGTCAGCCTCCTACGAGCAGTACTTC.

This chain links TRBV9 with TRBJ2-3; 14 bases align to TRBD2. Germline CDR1 SGDLS, CDR2 YYNGEE. The CDR3 loop spans 16 amino acids. V dropped 0 bases and J dropped 4; count of bases not matched to a gene: 1. The CDR3 here is CASSVEGLAGADTQYF. The CDR3 DNA is TGTGCCAGCAGCGTAGAGGGACTAGCGGGAGCAGATACGCAGTATTTT.